These T cell receptor beta chains were read from a single sample in a study of T cell changes during pregnancy in multiple sclerosis. Measured with immunoSEQ multiplex PCR; TCRdb has only the in-frame clones, and not every one. This sample carries about 52,000 clones, around 94% of them seen once, and the ten largest clones take 0.35% to 0.4%. This specimen consisted of CD4+ T cells from peripheral blood mononuclear cells, obtained before pregnancy. The receptors stem from a female donor with multiple sclerosis, enrolled in a pregnancy study. Each CDR3 is given with its conserved first and last residue. Fields, in order: clone size, D gene, J gene, V gene, CDR3 length, CDR3 DNA, CDR3 protein. A D gene is named only where the DNA matches it firmly. Clone size is shown for a subset of rows, as once, few, many or a class of expanded clone.

>-|TRBD2|TRBJ2-2|TRBV7-8|17
TGTGCCAGCAGCTCCCGGACTAGCGGGATGAACACCGGGGAGCTGTTTTTT
CASSSRTSGMNTGELFF
>-|TRBD1|TRBJ2-2|TRBV6-6|16
TGTGCCAGCAGTACGCCTGACAGGGGGAACACCGGGGAGCTGTTTTTT
CASSTPDRGNTGELFF
>few|TRBD1|TRBJ2-7|TRBV7-8|16
TGTGCCAGCAGCTCCACCGGGACAGGGGGCACGGGGGAGCAGTACTTC
CASSSTGTGGTGEQYF
>-|-|TRBJ2-2|TRBV28|13
TGTGCCAGCAGTTTATTAGTAGCCGGGGAGCTGTTTTTT
CASSLLVAGELFF
>-|-|TRBJ2-3|TRBV28|13
TGTGCCAGCAGCCGACAGGTCACAGATACGCAGTATTTT
CASSRQVTDTQYF
>-|TRBD1|TRBJ1-2|TRBV5-4|15
TGTGCCAGCAGCCCTGGGACAGGGGCGCACTATGGCTACACCTTC
CASSPGTGAHYGYTF
>-|-|TRBJ2-2|TRBV2|13
TGTGCCAGCAGTGGACAGTCGTTAGGGGAGCTGTTTTTT
CASSGQSLGELFF
>-|-|TRBJ2-7|TRBV21-1|17
TGTGCCAGCAGCTCTAGAGGGACTAGCGGGAGTGGGAACGAGCAGTACTTC
CASSSRGTSGSGNEQYF
>once|-|TRBJ1-2|TRBV5-1|16
TGCGCCAGCAGATTGGGGGCCAGGGCGGCTAACTATGGCTACACCTTC
CASRLGARAANYGYTF
>-|TRBD1|TRBJ2-5|TRBV7-9|17
TGTGCCAGCAGCTTACCTTTCACGGCAGGGGGTTCAGAGACCCAGTACTTC
CASSLPFTAGGSETQYF
>once|TRBD2|TRBJ2-2|TRBV4-1|15
TGCGCCAGCAGCCGGTTAGGACTAGAAGGCGGGGAGCTGTTTTTT
CASSRLGLEGGELFF
>-|TRBD1|TRBJ2-7|TRBV28|15
TGTGCCAGCAGCACAGCCGGGACAGGGAGCTACGAGCAGTACTTC
CASSTAGTGSYEQYF
>-|-|TRBJ2-7|TRBV2|15
TGTGCCAGCAGTGCCTTAGGAGGTCTTACCTACGAGCAGTACTTC
CASSALGGLTYEQYF
>-|-|TRBJ1-3|TRBV4-2|17
TGTGCCAGCAGCCAAGTACAGGCCCAGGATACCGGAAACACCATATATTTT
CASSQVQAQDTGNTIYF
>-|-|TRBJ2-7|TRBV30|13
TGTGCCTGGCGGGCCGGGACTGGATACGAGCAGTACTTC
CAWRAGTGYEQYF
>-|TRBD2|TRBJ2-4|TRBV5-1|15
TGCGCCAGCAGCTTGCTAGGCGGGAGTGCGGACATTCAGTACTTC
CASSLLGGSADIQYF
>-|TRBD1|TRBJ2-3|TRBV28|16
TGTGCCAGCAGTTTAGCTGGGACAGGGGGAAAACATACGCAGTATTTT
CASSLAGTGGKHTQYF
>-|-|TRBJ1-1|TRBV6-6|13
TGTGCCAGCAGTTCAAGGGGTAACACTGAAGCTTTCTTT
CASSSRGNTEAFF
>-|-|TRBJ2-3|TRBV18|14
TGTGCCACCTCACCGAATATCGGAGCAGATACGCAGTATTTT
CATSPNIGADTQYF
>-|-|TRBJ1-2|TRBV5-1|15
TGCGCCAGCAGTTTTGATCCCTCGGGGACATATGGCTACACCTTC
CASSFDPSGTYGYTF
>-|TRBD2|TRBJ2-1|TRBV27|17
TGTGCCAGCAGTCCACAGACTAGCGGGAGGATTTACAATGAGCAGTTCTTC
CASSPQTSGRIYNEQFF
>-|-|TRBJ2-4|TRBV15|13
TGTGCCACCAGCGTGGGACTTAGTAACATTCAGTACTTC
CATSVGLSNIQYF
>-|-|TRBJ2-1|TRBV6-4|13
TGTGCCAGCTCAAACGAGGGGGGGAATGAGCAGTTCTTC
CASSNEGGNEQFF
>-|TRBD2|TRBJ2-3|TRBV19|16
TGTGCCAGTAGTATACTAGCGGGAGGCTCCACAGATACGCAGTATTTT
CASSILAGGSTDTQYF
>-|-|TRBJ2-7|TRBV27|15
TGTGCCAGCAGTCTCCGGCGGGTCCGCACCTACGAGCAGTACTTC
CASSLRRVRTYEQYF
>once|TRBD2|TRBJ2-7|TRBV6-1|15
TGTGCCAGCAGTGGACTAGCGGGAGGGCCTGGCGAGCAGTACTTC
CASSGLAGGPGEQYF
>-|-|TRBJ1-3|TRBV30|13
TGTGCCTGGAGTGTACAACCCGGAAACACCATATATTTT
CAWSVQPGNTIYF
>once|-|TRBJ2-6|TRBV5-4|15
TGTGCCAGCAGCCCAGGGTTATCTGGGGCCAACGTCCTGACTTTC
CASSPGLSGANVLTF
>-|TRBD1|TRBJ1-2|TRBV4-1|16
TGCGCCAGCAGCCAAGACAGACAGGGGGCCAACTATGGCTACACCTTC
CASSQDRQGANYGYTF
>-|TRBD2|TRBJ2-1|TRBV29-1|15
TGCAGCGCCGTACCTAGCGGGAGGGCTTACAATGAGCAGTTCTTC
CSAVPSGRAYNEQFF
>-|TRBD2|TRBJ2-7|TRBV27|18
TGTGCCAGCAGTTTGCCCGAATTTAGCGGGCCTCCTTCCTACGAGCAGTACTTC
CASSLPEFSGPPSYEQYF
>-|-|TRBJ1-2|TRBV19|13
TGTGCCAGTACTCAGGGGAATAACTATGGCTACACCTTC
CASTQGNNYGYTF
>-|-|TRBJ2-7|TRBV4-1|15
TGCGCCAGCAGCCAAGATACCAGCGTATCCTACGAGCAGTACTTC
CASSQDTSVSYEQYF
>-|TRBD1|TRBJ1-5|TRBV10-3|16
TGTGCCATCAGTGAGTCGGACAGGGGGAAGAGTCAGCCCCAGCATTTT
CAISESDRGKSQPQHF
>-|-|TRBJ1-1|TRBV19|15
TGTGCCAGTAGTATATTAAACCGGGGGAACACTGAAGCTTTCTTT
CASSILNRGNTEAFF
>-|TRBD1|TRBJ2-7|TRBV7-8|15
TGTGCCAGCAGCCAAAAGTCTTACAGGGGCCACGAGCAGTACTTC
CASSQKSYRGHEQYF
>-|-|TRBJ2-2|TRBV29-1|10
TGCAGCGTCGAGACCGGGGAGCTGTTTTTT
CSVETGELFF
>-|TRBD2|TRBJ2-3|TRBV15|18
TGTGCCACCAGCAGAGATACACTAGCGGGAGTATCCTCAAGTACGCAGTATTTT
CATSRDTLAGVSSSTQYF